At least ten counts were recorded for the clone carrying this T cell receptor (beta chain). Unique molecular identifiers (one per individual cDNA molecule) were attached. TCRdb passed the 5' RACE reads through MiXCR, listing each CDR3 protein once. The top ten clones hold over 5% of a sample with about 32,000 distinct CDR3 sequences, 4.1% of them seen once. This entry comes from a study of early T cells in non-severe SARS-CoV-2 infection. This CDR3 contains 15 residues. Germline loops: CDR1 LGHNA, CDR2 YSLEER. V dropped 4 bases and J dropped 2; count of bases not matched to a gene: 8. Sequences were obtained from whole blood. The clonotype comes from an adult who was a healthcare worker with PCR-confirmed SARS-CoV-2 infection or an uninfected control (not recorded which). The V gene is TRBV4-3, the J gene TRBJ2-7; 7 bases fit TRBD1. The CDR3 DNA sequence: TGCGCCAGCAGCCCAGGCTCCGGGACAGCCTACGAGCAGTACTTC. This gives the protein CASSPGSGTAYEQYF.